A single sample gave rise to the 11 T cell receptor beta chains below, sequenced in a study of shared clonotypes between healthy human individuals. Sequencing used immunoSEQ multiplex PCR; TCRdb keeps in-frame clones, though not all of them. The data contain about 590,000 clones, about 95% of them seen just once; the ten biggest clones take up roughly 0.1%. CD8 cells regarded as naive lacked CD45RO, were positively chosen for CCR7, and omitted terminally differentiated effector memory CD45RA+ cells. Sequenced input: naive CD8+ T cells sorted from blood. These receptors were collected from a woman in her 30s in good health.

V usage is TRBV5-4 and J usage is TRBJ1-1; D perhaps matches TRBD1 (6 bases). V lost 4 bases to trimming and J lost 0 bases, with 10 bases between them. This CDR3 spans 14 amino acids. Germline V gene data show CDR1 as SGHNT and CDR2 as YYREEE (reference sequence). CDR3 coding DNA: TGTGCCAGCAGCCGTACAGGGATGAACACTGAAGCTTTCTTT. Its protein product is CASSRTGMNTEAFF.

The rearrangement joins TRBV4-1 to TRBJ1-6, with TRBD1 matching over 7 bases. V was clipped by 1 base and J by 4 bases; unmatched bases: 1. Germline assignment: CDR1 MGHRA and CDR2 YSYEKL. The CDR3 is made up of 15 amino acids. The CDR3: CASSQARGYNSPLHF. CDR3 nucleotide sequence: TGCGCCAGCAGCCAAGCCAGGGGGTATAATTCACCCCTCCACTTT.

The chain joins TRBV5-1 to TRBJ1-4; D unclear. With 2 bases removed from V and 6 bases from J, the gap between germline ends came to 14 bases. The CDR3 totals 15 residues. The germline V gene has CDR1 SGHRS and CDR2 YFSETQ. CDR3 in DNA: TGCGCCAGCAGCTTCATTGGAGGAGGCGATGAAAAACTGTTTTTT. Its protein is CASSFIGGGDEKLFF. The full variable domain, rest sourced from reference TRBV5-1 and TRBJ1-4, is KAGVTQTPRYLIKTRGQQVTLSCSPISGHRSVSWYQQTPGQGLQFLFEYFSETQRNKGNFPGRFSGRQFSNSRSEMNVSTLELGDSALYLCASSFIGGGDEKLFFGSGTQLSVL.

The V and J genes are TRBV30 and TRBJ1-5; a weak D match, TRBD1 (6 bases). Trimming cost V 3 bases and J 1 base, with 10 bases left between them. Germline V CDR1 and CDR2: GTSNPN, SVGIG (reference sequence). The CDR3 extends over 14 amino acids. CDR3 sequence (DNA): TGTGCCTGGAGGGTAGGGGGGAGCAATCAGCCCCAGCATTTT. Translation: CAWRVGGSNQPQHF.

This chain connects TRBV7-9 to TRBJ1-2; a weak D match, TRBD1 (5 bases). Trimming took off 2 bases at V and 6 bases at J, with 19 bases between the two ends. CDR3 size: 16 residues. Germline loops: CDR1 SEHNR, CDR2 FQNEAQ (reference sequence). The CDR3 coding sequence is TGTGCCAGCAGCTTATACCGCGTTGGGGGTGAGAATGGCTACACCTTC. Protein sequence: CASSLYRVGGENGYTF.

The chain has TRBV19 and TRBJ1-5; no reliable D call. The CDR3 covers 15 residues. Per germline, CDR1 LNHDA and CDR2 SQIVND (reference sequence). V lost 3 bases and J 5 bases, leaving 14 bases between the germline ends. CDR3 loop: CASSIDGSLYQPQHF. The CDR3 DNA follows: TGTGCCAGTAGTATTGACGGTTCTCTCTATCAGCCCCAGCATTTT. The variable domain in full, completed from reference TRBV19 and TRBJ1-5, reads DGGITQSPKYLFRKEGQNVTLSCEQNLNHDAMYWYRQDPGQGLRLIYYSQIVNDFQKGDIAEGYSVSREKKESFPLTVTSAQKNPTAFYLCASSIDGSLYQPQHFGDGTRLSIL.

The rearrangement uses TRBV11-2 and TRBJ1-6; unclear D gene. CDR3 length: 13 residues. Looked up from germline, CDR1 is SGHAT and CDR2 is FQNNGV. The V gene lost 7 bases and the J gene lost 8 bases, with 12 bases spanning the gap. CDR3 in amino acids: CASNPLSDSPLHF. Here the CDR3 DNA reads TGTGCCAGCAACCCTCTCTCCGATTCACCCCTCCACTTT.

This sequence joins TRBV19 and TRBJ2-5; perhaps TRBD1 as D (6 bases). Judging by the DNA end, TRBJ2-7 fits better; the J call may be wrong. There are 14 residues in the CDR3. The germline gives CDR1 LNHDA, CDR2 SQIVND (reference sequence). The CDR3 nucleotides are TGTGCCAGTAGTATGGCAGGGGCCCTTTACGAGCAGTACTTC. Encoded protein: CASSMAGALYEQYF.

This rearrangement joins TRBV19 to TRBJ1-1; D unclear. Trimming left V 2 bases short and J 4 bases short, with 8 bases between. In germline, CDR1 is LNHDA, CDR2 SQIVND (reference sequence). The CDR3 runs to 13 residues. For the CDR3, the DNA is TGTGCCAGTAGTATATCAGCGGGCACTGAAGCTTTCTTT. This sequence encodes CASSISAGTEAFF. Full variable domain (remainder filled in from reference TRBV19 and TRBJ1-1): DGGITQSPKYLFRKEGQNVTLSCEQNLNHDAMYWYRQDPGQGLRLIYYSQIVNDFQKGDIAEGYSVSREKKESFPLTVTSAQKNPTAFYLCASSISAGTEAFFGQGTRLTVV.

The chain employs TRBV2 and TRBJ2-2; no clear D gene. CDR1 and CDR2 (germline): SNHLY, FYNNEI. Trimming shortened V by 4 bases and J by 2 bases, and 8 bases separated the two germline ends. The CDR3 has 14 amino acids. CDR3 bases: TGTGCCAGCAGTGGACTCCTTAACACCGGGGAGCTGTTTTTT. It codes for CASSGLLNTGELFF.

The gene calls are TRBV13 and TRBJ2-7, with TRBD1 matching 9 bases. The CDR3 contains 13 residues. Germline V lookup: CDR1 PRHDT, CDR2 FYEKMQ (reference sequence). V was clipped by 6 bases and J by 6 bases; unmatched bases: 6. This CDR3 reads CASSYGTGPEQYF. In DNA, the CDR3 is TGTGCCAGCAGTTATGGGACAGGGCCCGAGCAGTACTTC.